Sequencing of this TCR beta chain was carried out in a study of blood T cell repertoires in COVID-19. Study information: Acute-phase and convalescent COVID-19 samples originated in the United States, Italy and Spain. The cDNA or gDNA used as material had been derived from T cells, B-cell-depleted T cells, or PBMCs.

As handled by the study authors: Reference gene primer amplification gave estimated nucleated cell counts. TCRdb's copy holds only in-frame clones and misses some; the assay was immunoSEQ multiplex PCR. The DNA gave D and trimming, while V, J and clone size come from that table. This table has under 30,000 clones, 85% to 90% appearing once. Germline V CDR1 and CDR2: SNHLY, FYNNEI. This CDR3 has 14 amino acids. Trimming took 4 bases from V and 5 from J, leaving 9 bases between them. This TCR was sampled from a human donor with active COVID-19. The donor label of this sample is uncertain. The chain joins TRBV2 to TRBJ1-6; no clear D. The sequenced sample was peripheral blood. For the CDR3, the DNA is TGTGCCAGCAGTGTGTGGGGAGATAATTCACCCCTCCACTTT. This encodes CASSVWGDNSPLHF.